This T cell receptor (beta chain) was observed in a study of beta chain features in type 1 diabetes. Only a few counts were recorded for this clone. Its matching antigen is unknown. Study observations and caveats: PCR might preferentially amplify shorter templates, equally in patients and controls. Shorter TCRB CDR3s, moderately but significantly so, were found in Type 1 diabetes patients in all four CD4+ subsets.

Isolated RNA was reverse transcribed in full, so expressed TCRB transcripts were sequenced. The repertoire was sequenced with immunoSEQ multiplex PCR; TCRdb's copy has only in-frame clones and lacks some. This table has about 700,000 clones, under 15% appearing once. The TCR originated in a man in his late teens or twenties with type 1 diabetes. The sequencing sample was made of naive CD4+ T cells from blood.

CDR3 sequence reads: CASSMTSDTEAFF. CDR3 DNA: TGCGCCAGCAGCATGACTAGTGACACTGAAGCTTTCTTT. The genes are TRBV5-1 and TRBJ1-1; D uncertain. This CDR3 is 13 amino acids long. Germline lookup yields CDR1 SGHRS and CDR2 YFSETQ. V lost 4 bases, J lost 3 bases, and 10 bases lay in between.